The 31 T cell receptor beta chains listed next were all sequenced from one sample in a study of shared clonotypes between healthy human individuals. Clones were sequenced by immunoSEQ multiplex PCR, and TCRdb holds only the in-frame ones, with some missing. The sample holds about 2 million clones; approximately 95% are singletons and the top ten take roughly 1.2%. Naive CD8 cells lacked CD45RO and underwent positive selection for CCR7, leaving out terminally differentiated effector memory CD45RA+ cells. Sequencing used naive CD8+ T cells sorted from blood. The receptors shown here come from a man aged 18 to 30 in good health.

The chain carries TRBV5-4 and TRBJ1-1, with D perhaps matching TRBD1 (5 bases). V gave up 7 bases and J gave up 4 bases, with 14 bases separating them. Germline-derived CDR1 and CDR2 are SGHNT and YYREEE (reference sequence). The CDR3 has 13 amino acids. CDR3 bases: TGTGCCAGCCGCCTCGGGGGGGGCACTGAAGCTTTCTTT. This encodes CASRLGGGTEAFF.

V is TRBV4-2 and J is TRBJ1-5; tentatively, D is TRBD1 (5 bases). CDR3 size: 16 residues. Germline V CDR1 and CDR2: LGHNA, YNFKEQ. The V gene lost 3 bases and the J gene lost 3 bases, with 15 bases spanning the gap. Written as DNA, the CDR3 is TGTGCCAGCAGCCAGGAAAATTGGGGGGTCAATCAGCCCCAGCATTTT. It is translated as CASSQENWGVNQPQHF.

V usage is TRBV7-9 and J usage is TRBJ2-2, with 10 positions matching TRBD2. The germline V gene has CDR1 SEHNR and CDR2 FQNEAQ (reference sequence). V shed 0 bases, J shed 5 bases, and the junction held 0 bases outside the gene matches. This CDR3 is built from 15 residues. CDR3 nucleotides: TGTGCCAGCAGCTTAGCGACTAGCGGGACCGGGGAGCTGTTTTTT. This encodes CASSLATSGTGELFF.

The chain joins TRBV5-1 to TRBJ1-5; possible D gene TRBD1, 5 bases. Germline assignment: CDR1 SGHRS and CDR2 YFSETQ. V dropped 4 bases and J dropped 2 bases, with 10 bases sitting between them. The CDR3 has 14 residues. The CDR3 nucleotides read TGCGCCAGCAGCGAAGGGGCAGGCAATCAGCCCCAGCATTTT. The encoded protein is CASSEGAGNQPQHF.

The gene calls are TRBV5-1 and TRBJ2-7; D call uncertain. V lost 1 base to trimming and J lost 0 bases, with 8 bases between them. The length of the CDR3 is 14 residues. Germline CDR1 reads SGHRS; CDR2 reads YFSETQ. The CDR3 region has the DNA TGCGCCAGCAGCTTGTCTGAGGTCTCCTACGAGCAGTACTTC. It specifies CASSLSEVSYEQYF.

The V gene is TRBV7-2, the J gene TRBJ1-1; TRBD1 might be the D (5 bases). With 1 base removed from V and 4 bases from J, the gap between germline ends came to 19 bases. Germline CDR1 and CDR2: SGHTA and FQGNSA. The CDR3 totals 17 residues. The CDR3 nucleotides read TGTGCCAGCAGCTTAGTTCCCTTATCAAGGGGAACCACTGAAGCTTTCTTT. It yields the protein CASSLVPLSRGTTEAFF.

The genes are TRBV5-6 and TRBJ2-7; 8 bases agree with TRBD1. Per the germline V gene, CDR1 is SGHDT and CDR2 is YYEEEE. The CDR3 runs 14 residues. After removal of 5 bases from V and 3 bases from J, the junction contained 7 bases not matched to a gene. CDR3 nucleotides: TGTGCCAGCAGGGGGGGACAGGAAGACTACGAGCAGTACTTC. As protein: CASRGGQEDYEQYF.

This chain's CDR3 is CASSSMGAGYEQYF. The CDR3 bases are TGTGCCAGCAGCTCCATGGGGGCAGGCTACGAGCAGTACTTC. V is TRBV7-6 and J is TRBJ2-7; weak D call: TRBD1 (6 bases). The V gene's germline CDR1 is SGHVS and CDR2 FNYEAQ. This CDR3 region has 14 residues. Deletions cut 4 bases from V and 3 bases from J, with 13 bases between. Filled out from reference TRBV7-6 and TRBJ2-7, the complete variable domain reads GAGVSQSPRYKVTKRGQDVALRCDPISGHVSLYWYRQALGQGPEFLTYFNYEAQQDKSGLPNDRFSAERPEGSISTLTIQRTEQRDSAMYRCASSSMGAGYEQYFGPGTRLTVT.

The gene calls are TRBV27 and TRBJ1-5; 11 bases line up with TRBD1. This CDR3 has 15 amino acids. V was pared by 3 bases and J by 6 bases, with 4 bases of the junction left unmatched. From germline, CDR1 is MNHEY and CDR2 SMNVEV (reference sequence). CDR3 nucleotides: TGTGCCAGCAGTTTTGGGACAGGGGGTTCTCAGCCCCAGCATTTT. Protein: CASSFGTGGSQPQHF.

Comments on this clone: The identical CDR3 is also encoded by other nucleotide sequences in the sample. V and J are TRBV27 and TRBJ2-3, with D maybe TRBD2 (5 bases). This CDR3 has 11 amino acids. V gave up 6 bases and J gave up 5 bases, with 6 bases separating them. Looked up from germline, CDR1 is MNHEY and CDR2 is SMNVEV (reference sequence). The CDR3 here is CASSRGDTQYF. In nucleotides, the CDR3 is TGTGCCAGCAGCCGGGGAGATACGCAGTATTTT.

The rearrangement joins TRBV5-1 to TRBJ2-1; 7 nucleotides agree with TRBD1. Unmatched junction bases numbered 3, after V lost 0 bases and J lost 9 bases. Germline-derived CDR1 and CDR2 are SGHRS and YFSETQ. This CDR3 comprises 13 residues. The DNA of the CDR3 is TGCGCCAGCAGCTTGGGGACAGGAACTGAGCAGTTCTTC. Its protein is CASSLGTGTEQFF.

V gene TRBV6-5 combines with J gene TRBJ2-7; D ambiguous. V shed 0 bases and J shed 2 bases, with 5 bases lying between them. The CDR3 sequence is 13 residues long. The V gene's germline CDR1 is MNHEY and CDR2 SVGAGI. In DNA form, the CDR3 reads TGTGCCAGCAGTTACTCTCCCACCTACGAGCAGTACTTC. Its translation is CASSYSPTYEQYF.

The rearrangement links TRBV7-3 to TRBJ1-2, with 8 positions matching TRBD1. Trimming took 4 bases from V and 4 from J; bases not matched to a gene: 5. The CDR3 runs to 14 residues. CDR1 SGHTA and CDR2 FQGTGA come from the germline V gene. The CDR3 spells CASSSRDRLYGYTF. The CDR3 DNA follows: TGTGCCAGCAGCTCCCGGGACAGGCTCTATGGCTACACCTTC.

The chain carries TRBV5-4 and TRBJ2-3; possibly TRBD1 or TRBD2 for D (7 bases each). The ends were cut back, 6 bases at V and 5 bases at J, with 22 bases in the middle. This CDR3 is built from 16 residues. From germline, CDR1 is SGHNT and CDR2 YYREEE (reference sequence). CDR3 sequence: CASTLRHSGDRDTQYF. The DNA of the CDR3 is TGTGCCAGCACCCTCCGGCACAGCGGGGACAGAGATACGCAGTATTTT.

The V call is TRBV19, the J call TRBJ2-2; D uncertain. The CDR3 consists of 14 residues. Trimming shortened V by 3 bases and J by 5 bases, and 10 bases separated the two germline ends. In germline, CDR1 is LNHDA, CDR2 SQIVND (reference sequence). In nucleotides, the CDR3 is TGTGCCAGTAGTATCTCCGACATTACCGGGGAGCTGTTTTTT. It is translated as CASSISDITGELFF.

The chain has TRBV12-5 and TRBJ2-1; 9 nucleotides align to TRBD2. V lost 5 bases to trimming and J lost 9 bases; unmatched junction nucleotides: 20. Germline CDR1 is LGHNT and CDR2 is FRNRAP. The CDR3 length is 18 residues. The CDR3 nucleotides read TGTGCTAGTGGTCCCTGGGCCAGCGGGAGGACTAGAGGCAGTGAGCAGTTCTTC. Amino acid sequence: CASGPWASGRTRGSEQFF.

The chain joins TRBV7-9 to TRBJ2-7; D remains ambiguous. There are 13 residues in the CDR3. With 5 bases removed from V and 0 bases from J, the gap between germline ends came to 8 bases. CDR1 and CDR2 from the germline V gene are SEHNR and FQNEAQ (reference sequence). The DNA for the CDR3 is TGTGCCAGCAGCCATGACCACTCCTACGAGCAGTACTTC. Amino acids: CASSHDHSYEQYF.

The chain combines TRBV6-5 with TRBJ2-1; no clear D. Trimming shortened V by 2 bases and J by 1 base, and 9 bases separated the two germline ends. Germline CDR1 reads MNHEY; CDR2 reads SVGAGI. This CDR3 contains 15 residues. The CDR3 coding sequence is TGTGCCAGCAGTTACGCCTCCTCTTCCTACAATGAGCAGTTCTTC. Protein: CASSYASSSYNEQFF.

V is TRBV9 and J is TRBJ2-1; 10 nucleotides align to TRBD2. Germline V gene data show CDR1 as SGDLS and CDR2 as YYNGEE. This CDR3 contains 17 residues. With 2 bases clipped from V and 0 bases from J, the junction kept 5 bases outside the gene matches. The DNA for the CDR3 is TGTGCCAGCAGCGTTGTACTAGCGGGGAGCTCCTACAATGAGCAGTTCTTC. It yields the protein CASSVVLAGSSYNEQFF.

Here the CDR3 DNA reads TGTGCCAGCAGTGAAAACAGGGTTCCTGAAGCTTTCTTT. This gives the protein CASSENRVPEAFF. The chain employs TRBV6-1 and TRBJ1-1, with D perhaps matching TRBD1 (6 bases). CDR3 length equals 13 residues. The V gene's germline CDR1 is MNHNS and CDR2 SASEGT. The germline V and J ends were trimmed by 2 bases and 6 bases, with 10 bases remaining between them.

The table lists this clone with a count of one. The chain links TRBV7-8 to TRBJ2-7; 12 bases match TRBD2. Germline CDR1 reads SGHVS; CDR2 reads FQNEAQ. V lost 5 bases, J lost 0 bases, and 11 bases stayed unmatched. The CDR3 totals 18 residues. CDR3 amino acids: CASSPRLAGVPSSYEQYF. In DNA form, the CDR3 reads TGTGCCAGCAGCCCCCGACTAGCGGGAGTACCCAGCTCCTACGAGCAGTACTTC.

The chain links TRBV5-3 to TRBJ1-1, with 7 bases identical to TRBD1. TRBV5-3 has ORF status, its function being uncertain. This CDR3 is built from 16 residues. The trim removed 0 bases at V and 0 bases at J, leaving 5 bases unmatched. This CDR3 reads CARSLEQGKMNTEAFF. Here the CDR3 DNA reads TGTGCCAGAAGCTTGGAACAGGGGAAAATGAACACTGAAGCTTTCTTT.

Here the CDR3 reads CASSLGGVGLPGEQFF. In nucleotides, the CDR3 is TGTGCCAGCAGCTTGGGAGGGGTAGGACTGCCTGGTGAGCAGTTCTTC. The chain recombines TRBV5-8 with TRBJ2-1, with D perhaps assigned TRBD1 or TRBD2 (5 bases each). The CDR3 is 16 residues long. The germline V gene has CDR1 SGHTS and CDR2 YDEGEE. The V end was cut by 0 bases, the J end by 9 bases, with 19 bases between.

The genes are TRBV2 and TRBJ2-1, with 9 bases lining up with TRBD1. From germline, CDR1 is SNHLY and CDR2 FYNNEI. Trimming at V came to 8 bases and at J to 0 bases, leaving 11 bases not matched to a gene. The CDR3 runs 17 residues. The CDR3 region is CASDRQGGDFSYNEQFF. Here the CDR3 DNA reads TGTGCCAGCGACAGACAGGGGGGAGACTTCTCCTACAATGAGCAGTTCTTC.

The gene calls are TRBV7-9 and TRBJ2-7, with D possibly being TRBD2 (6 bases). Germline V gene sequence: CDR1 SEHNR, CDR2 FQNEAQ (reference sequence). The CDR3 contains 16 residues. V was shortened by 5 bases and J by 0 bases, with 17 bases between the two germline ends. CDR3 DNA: TGTGCCAGCAGCCCTTCGGGACTTTCCAGCTCCTACGAGCAGTACTTC. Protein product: CASSPSGLSSSYEQYF.

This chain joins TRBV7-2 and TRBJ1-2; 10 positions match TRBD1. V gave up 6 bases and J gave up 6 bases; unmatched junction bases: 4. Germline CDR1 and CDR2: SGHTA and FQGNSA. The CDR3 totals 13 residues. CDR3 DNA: TGTGCCAGCAGATACGGGACAGGGGATGGCTACACCTTC. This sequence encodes CASRYGTGDGYTF. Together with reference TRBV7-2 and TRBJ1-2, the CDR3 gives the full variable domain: GAGVSQSPSNKVTEKGKDVELRCDPISGHTALYWYRQSLGQGLEFLIYFQGNSAPDKSGLPSDRFSAERTGGSVSTLTIQRTQQEDSAVYLCASRYGTGDGYTFGSGTRLTVV.

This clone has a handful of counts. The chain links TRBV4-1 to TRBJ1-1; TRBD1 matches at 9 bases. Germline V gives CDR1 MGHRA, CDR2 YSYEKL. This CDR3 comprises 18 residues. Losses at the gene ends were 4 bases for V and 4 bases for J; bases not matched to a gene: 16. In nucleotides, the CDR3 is TGCGCCAGCAGCCCTACTCAGGCAGGGACAGGGTTCAGCACTGAAGCTTTCTTT. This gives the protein CASSPTQAGTGFSTEAFF.

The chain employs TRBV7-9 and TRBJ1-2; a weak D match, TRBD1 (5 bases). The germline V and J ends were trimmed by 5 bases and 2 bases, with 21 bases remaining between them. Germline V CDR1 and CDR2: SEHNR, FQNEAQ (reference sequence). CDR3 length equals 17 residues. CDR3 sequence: CASSNRDLRIPNYGYTF. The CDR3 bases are TGTGCCAGCAGCAATCGGGACCTTCGGATCCCAAACTATGGCTACACCTTC.

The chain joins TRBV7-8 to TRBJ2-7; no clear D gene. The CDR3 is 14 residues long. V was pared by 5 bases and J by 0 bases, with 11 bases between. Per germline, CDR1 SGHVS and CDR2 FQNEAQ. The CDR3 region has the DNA TGTGCCAGCAGCCCGGACGGTAACTCCTACGAGCAGTACTTC. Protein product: CASSPDGNSYEQYF.

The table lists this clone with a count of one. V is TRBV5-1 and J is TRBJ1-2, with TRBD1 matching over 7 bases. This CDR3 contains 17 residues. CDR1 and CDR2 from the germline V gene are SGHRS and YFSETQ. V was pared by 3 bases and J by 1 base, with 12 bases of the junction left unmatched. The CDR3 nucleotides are TGCGCCAGCAGCTGGGGGGACAGCACCTGGATTAACTATGGCTACACCTTC. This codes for CASSWGDSTWINYGYTF.

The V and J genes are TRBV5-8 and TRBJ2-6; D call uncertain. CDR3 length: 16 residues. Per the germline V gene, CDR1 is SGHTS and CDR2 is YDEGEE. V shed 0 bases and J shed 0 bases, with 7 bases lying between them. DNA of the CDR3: TGTGCCAGCAGCTTGGAGGCCCGCTCTGGGGCCAACGTCCTGACTTTC. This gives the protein CASSLEARSGANVLTF.